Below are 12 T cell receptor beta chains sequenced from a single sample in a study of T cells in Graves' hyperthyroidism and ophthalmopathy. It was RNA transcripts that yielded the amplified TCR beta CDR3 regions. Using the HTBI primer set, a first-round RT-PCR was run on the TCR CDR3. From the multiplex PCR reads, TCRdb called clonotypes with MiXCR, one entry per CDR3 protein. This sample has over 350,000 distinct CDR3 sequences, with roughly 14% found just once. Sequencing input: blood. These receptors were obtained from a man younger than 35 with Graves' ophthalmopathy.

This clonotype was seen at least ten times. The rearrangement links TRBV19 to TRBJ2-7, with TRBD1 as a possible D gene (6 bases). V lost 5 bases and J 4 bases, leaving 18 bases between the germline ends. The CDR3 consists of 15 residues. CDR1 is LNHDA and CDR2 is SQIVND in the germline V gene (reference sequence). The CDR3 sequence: CASSEDGPRGYEQYF. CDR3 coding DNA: TGTGCCAGTAGTGAAGACGGACCTAGGGGGTACGAGCAGTACTTC.

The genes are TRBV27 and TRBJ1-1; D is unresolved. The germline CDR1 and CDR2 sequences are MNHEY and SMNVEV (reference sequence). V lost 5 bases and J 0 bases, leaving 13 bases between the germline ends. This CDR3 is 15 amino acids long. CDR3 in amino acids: CASSVRRTLNTEAFF. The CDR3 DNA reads TGTGCCAGCAGTGTCCGACGGACCCTGAACACTGAAGCTTTCTTT.

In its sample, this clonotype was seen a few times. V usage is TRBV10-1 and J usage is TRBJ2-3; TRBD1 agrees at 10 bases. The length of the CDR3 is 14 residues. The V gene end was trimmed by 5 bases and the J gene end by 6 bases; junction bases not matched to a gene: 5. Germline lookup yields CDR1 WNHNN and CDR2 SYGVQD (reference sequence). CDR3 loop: CASSSGGQGDTQYF. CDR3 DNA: TGCGCCAGCAGTTCAGGGGGACAGGGGGATACGCAGTATTTT.

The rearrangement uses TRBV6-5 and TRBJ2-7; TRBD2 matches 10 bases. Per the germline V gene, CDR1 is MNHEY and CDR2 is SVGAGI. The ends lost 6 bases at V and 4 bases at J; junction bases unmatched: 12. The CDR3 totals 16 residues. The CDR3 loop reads CASSSHWSGRAYEQYF. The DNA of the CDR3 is TGTGCCAGCAGCTCCCACTGGAGCGGGAGGGCATACGAGCAGTACTTC.

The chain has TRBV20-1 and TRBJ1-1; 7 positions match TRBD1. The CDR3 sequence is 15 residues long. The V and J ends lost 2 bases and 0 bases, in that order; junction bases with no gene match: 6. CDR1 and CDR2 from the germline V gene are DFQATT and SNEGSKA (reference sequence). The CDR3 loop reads CSARNPGQMNTEAFF. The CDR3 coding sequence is TGCAGTGCTAGAAATCCGGGACAGATGAACACTGAAGCTTTCTTT.

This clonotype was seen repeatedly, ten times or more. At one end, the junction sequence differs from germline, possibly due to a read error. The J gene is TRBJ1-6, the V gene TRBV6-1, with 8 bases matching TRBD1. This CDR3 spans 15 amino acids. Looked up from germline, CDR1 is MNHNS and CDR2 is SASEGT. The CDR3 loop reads CASREGQGYNSPLHF. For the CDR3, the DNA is TGTGCCAGCAGAGAAGGACAGGGCTATAATTCACCCCTCCACTTT.

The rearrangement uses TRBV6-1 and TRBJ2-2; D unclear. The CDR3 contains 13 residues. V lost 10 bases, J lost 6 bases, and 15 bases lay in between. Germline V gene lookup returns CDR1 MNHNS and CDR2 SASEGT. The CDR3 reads CATYTRVSGELFF. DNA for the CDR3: TGTGCCACTTATACCCGGGTGTCCGGGGAGCTGTTTTTT.

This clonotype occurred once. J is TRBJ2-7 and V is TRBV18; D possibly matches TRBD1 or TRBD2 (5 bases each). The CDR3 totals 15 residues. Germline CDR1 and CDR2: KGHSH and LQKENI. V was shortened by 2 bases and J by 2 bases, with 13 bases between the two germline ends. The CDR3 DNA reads TGTGCCAGCTCACCAGGGGGTCACCCAACCTACGAGCAGTACTTC. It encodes CASSPGGHPTYEQYF.

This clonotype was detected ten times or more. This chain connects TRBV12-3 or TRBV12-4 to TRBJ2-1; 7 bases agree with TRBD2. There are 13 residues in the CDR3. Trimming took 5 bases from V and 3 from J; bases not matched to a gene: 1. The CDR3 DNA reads TGTGCCAGCAGTGGACTAGGCTACAATGAGCAGTTCTTC. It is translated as CASSGLGYNEQFF.

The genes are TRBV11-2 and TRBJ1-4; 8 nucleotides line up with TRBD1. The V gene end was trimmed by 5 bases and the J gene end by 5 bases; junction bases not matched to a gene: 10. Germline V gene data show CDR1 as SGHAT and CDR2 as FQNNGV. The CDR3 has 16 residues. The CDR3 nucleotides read TGTGCCAGCAGCCAATGGGAGACAGGGGTAAATGAAAAACTGTTTTTT. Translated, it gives CASSQWETGVNEKLFF.

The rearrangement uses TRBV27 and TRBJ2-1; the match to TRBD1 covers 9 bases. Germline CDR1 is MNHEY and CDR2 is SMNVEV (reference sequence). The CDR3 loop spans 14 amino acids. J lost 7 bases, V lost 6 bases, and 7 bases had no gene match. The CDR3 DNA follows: TGTGCCAGCAGCATCGACAGGGGGAGGAATGAGCAGTTCTTC. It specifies CASSIDRGRNEQFF.

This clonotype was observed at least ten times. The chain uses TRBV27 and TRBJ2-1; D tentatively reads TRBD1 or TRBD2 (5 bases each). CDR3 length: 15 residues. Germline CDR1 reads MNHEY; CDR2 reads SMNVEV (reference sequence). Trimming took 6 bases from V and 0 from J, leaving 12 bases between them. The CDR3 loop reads CASRPGRSSYNEQFF. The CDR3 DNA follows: TGTGCCAGCAGACCGGGACGGAGCTCCTACAATGAGCAGTTCTTC.